This T cell receptor beta chain was recovered during a study of chemoradiotherapy in HPV16-positive cancers. On this clone itself: The same CDR3 can be traced to other DNA sequences in this sample.

Only in-frame clones appear in the TCRdb table, and some are missing; sequencing was by immunoSEQ multiplex PCR. The table shows over 20,000 clones, with roughly 87% occurring only once. The V end lost 3 bases, the J end lost 3 bases, and 23 bases lay between the germline ends. The CDR3 has 18 residues. From germline, CDR1 is KGHSH and CDR2 LQKENI. This TCR derives from a human donor with HPV-associated anogenital cancer. This chain connects TRBV18 to TRBJ1-1, with TRBD1 as a possible D gene (6 bases). The sequencing here drew on blood, taken from a patient who underwent chemoradiotherapy. The CDR3 bases are TGTGCCAGCTCACCCGAGTCCCGGGACCGGGGGCGAGACACTGAAGCTTTCTTT. Translating it yields CASSPESRDRGRDTEAFF.